This TCR beta chain emerged from a study of cytomegalovirus exposure and HLA in healthy donors. The CDR3 runs 14 residues. Unmatched junction bases numbered 7, after V lost 4 bases and J lost 4 bases. Germline V lookup: CDR1 SGDLS, CDR2 YYNGEE. The PCR contained 60 Vbeta and 13 Jbeta primers. Assay: immunoSEQ multiplex PCR; the TCRdb copy retains only in-frame clones and omits some. The sample records around 230,000 clones, 78% being singletons. This sequence originates from a boy younger than 18 in good health and CMV-seronegative. Sequencing was performed on PBMCs. This chain uses TRBV9 with TRBJ1-2; 7 nucleotides match TRBD1. The CDR3: CASSPVAGGYGYTF. In nucleotides, the CDR3 is TGTGCCAGCAGCCCAGTGGCAGGGGGCTATGGCTACACCTTC.